Listed here are 5 T cell receptor beta chains from one sample, sequenced in a study of T cell responses to AZD1222 COVID-19 vaccine. The assay was immunoSEQ multiplex PCR, and TCRdb's table has in-frame clones only and misses some. Here the sample spans approximately 74,000 clones, around 86% being singletons. This material consisted of peripheral blood, taken on day 0 of AZD1222 vaccination. The receptors were gathered from an adult in good health.

Here the CDR3 reads CATSDSGGTEAFF. CDR3 sequence (DNA): TGTGCCACCAGTGATTCAGGGGGCACTGAAGCTTTCTTT. The J gene is TRBJ1-1, the V gene TRBV24-1, with 7 bases fitting TRBD1. Germline V CDR1 and CDR2: KGHDR, SFDVKD. This CDR3 has 13 residues. The V gene end was trimmed by 2 bases and the J gene end by 4 bases; junction bases not matched to a gene: 0.

The chain combines TRBV18 with TRBJ1-1; no reliable D call. This CDR3 is 14 amino acids long. The germline CDR1 and CDR2 sequences are KGHSH and LQKENI. V dropped 2 bases and J dropped 1 base, with 8 bases sitting between them. CDR3 sequence reads: CASSPGSANTEAFF. DNA for the CDR3: TGTGCCAGCTCACCAGGCAGCGCGAACACTGAAGCTTTCTTT.

V gene TRBV5-4 combines with J gene TRBJ1-2; no clear D. The ends were cut back, 3 bases at V and 3 bases at J, with 15 bases in the middle. The CDR3 contains 15 residues. CDR1 is SGHNT and CDR2 is YYREEE in the germline V gene (reference sequence). The CDR3 DNA is TGTGCCAGCAGCTCCGCGGGCCAGCCCTACTATGGCTACACCTTC. It translates to CASSSAGQPYYGYTF.

This chain links TRBV29-1 with TRBJ1-1; D remains ambiguous. The CDR3 spans 14 residues. With 1 base removed from V and 5 bases from J, the gap between germline ends came to 14 bases. From germline, CDR1 is SQVTM and CDR2 ANQGSEA. The CDR3 spells CSVEGGKLGTEAFF. The CDR3 DNA sequence: TGCAGCGTTGAAGGTGGAAAACTTGGGACTGAAGCTTTCTTT.

CDR3 nucleotides: TGTGCCAGCGGACGAGGGGGCAATGAGCAGTTCTTC. Translation: CASGRGGNEQFF. The chain combines TRBV28 with TRBJ2-1; D perhaps matches TRBD1 (6 bases). Germline loops: CDR1 MDHEN, CDR2 SYDVKM. V lost 8 bases and J 6 bases, leaving 11 bases between the germline ends. CDR3 length: 12 amino acids.